Shown below are 20 T cell receptor beta chains from a single sample sequenced in a study of T cell repertoires in cytomegalovirus infection. TCRdb ran MiXCR on the reads and lists one entry per CDR3 protein. There are approximately 730,000 distinct CDR3 sequences in the sample; under 35% occur only once, and around 13% lies in the top ten. For these TCRs, the target antigens are not known. The starting material was cultured CD8+ T cells from PBMCs, obtained from culture after CMV antigen stimulation. The receptors stem from a human donor in good health (CMV status not recorded). Some clones in this sample may be carry-over from other donors' samples.

In its sample, this clonotype was seen a few times. The chain combines TRBV7-9 with TRBJ2-1; maybe TRBD2 (6 bases). V gave up 3 bases and J gave up 10 bases, with 10 bases separating them. This CDR3 comprises 12 residues. From germline, CDR1 is SEHNR and CDR2 FQNEAQ (reference sequence). The CDR3 DNA reads TGTGCCAGCAGCTTCCCTGGGAGGGAGCAGTTCTTC. This encodes CASSFPGREQFF. Drawing the rest from reference TRBV7-9 and TRBJ2-1, the complete variable domain is DTGVSQNPRHKITKRGQNVTFRCDPISEHNRLYWYRQTLGQGPEFLTYFQNEAQLEKSRLLSDRFSAERPKGSFSTLEIQRTEQGDSAMYLCASSFPGREQFFGPGTRLTVL.

In the case of this clonotype: The junction departs from germline at one end; a sequencing error may be responsible. The gene calls are TRBV25-1 and TRBJ2-5; 10 nucleotides align to TRBD1. The CDR3 loop spans 14 amino acids. Germline CDR1 reads MGHDK; CDR2 reads SYGVNS. CDR3: CASSNSDRGRFPHF. The CDR3 DNA reads as TGTGCCAGCAGTAATTCAGACAGGGGGCGATTTCCGCACTTC.

V is TRBV6-6 and J is TRBJ1-2; no definite D call. Trimming removed 2 bases from V and 9 bases from J, with 7 bases in between. CDR1 MNHNY and CDR2 SVGAGI come from the germline V gene (reference sequence). CDR3 length: 11 amino acids. CDR3 in amino acids: CASSYERSYTF. CDR3 DNA: TGTGCCAGCAGTTACGAAAGGAGCTACACCTTC.

This clonotype was counted ten times or more. This chain joins TRBV7-8 and TRBJ1-5; D may be TRBD1 (5 bases). CDR1 is SGHVS and CDR2 is FQNEAQ in the germline V gene. Trimming shortened V by 5 bases and J by 7 bases, and 15 bases separated the two germline ends. The CDR3 totals 14 residues. CDR3 bases: TGTGCCAGCAGCCCGGGAGGTCGGGACCAGCCCCAGCATTTT. Translating gives CASSPGGRDQPQHF.

This clonotype has just a few counts. The chain has TRBV19 and TRBJ2-1; 8 bases are shared with TRBD2. V lost 7 bases, J lost 2 bases, and 10 bases stayed unmatched. There are 16 residues in the CDR3. Germline CDR1 and CDR2: LNHDA and SQIVND (reference sequence). CDR3 in amino acids: CASTAFSGEPYNEQFF. CDR3 nucleotide sequence: TGTGCCAGTACCGCTTTTAGCGGGGAACCCTACAATGAGCAGTTCTTC.

The chain links TRBV7-4 to TRBJ2-2; unclear D gene. Per the germline V gene, CDR1 is SGHVT and CDR2 is SQSDAQ. V was cut by 5 bases and J by 5 bases, with 9 bases left in between. This CDR3 is built from 13 residues. This chain's CDR3 is CASSHRTTGELFF. The CDR3 coding sequence is TGTGCCAGCAGCCACCGAACGACCGGGGAGCTGTTTTTT.

Ten or more counts support this clonotype. The rearrangement uses TRBV7-6 and TRBJ1-5; D is undetermined. CDR3 length: 15 amino acids. V was pared by 2 bases and J by 0 bases, with 8 bases between. From germline, CDR1 is SGHVS and CDR2 FNYEAQ. The CDR3 DNA reads as TGTGCCAGCAGCTTAACTCAAGATAGCAATCAGCCCCAGCATTTT. Protein: CASSLTQDSNQPQHF.

This clonotype was detected only a few times. The chain combines TRBV2 with TRBJ1-4, with 10 bases fitting TRBD1. Germline V gives CDR1 SNHLY, CDR2 FYNNEI. This CDR3 has 15 residues. The V and J ends lost 4 bases and 8 bases, in that order; junction bases with no gene match: 7. CDR3 region: CASSAPGQGKEKLFF. The CDR3 DNA sequence: TGTGCCAGCAGTGCACCGGGACAGGGGAAGGAAAAACTGTTTTTT.

The table lists this clonotype with a few counts. The rearrangement links TRBV6-5 to TRBJ1-1; perhaps TRBD1 as D (6 bases). V gave up 0 bases and J gave up 4 bases, with 9 bases separating them. Germline V CDR1 and CDR2: MNHEY, SVGAGI. The CDR3 spans 14 residues. CDR3 amino acids: CASSYSLGATEAFF. CDR3 sequence (DNA): TGTGCCAGCAGTTACTCGTTGGGGGCCACTGAAGCTTTCTTT.

V and J are TRBV7-6 and TRBJ1-1, with 12 bases aligning to TRBD1. Germline CDR1 is SGHVS and CDR2 is FNYEAQ. The V gene end was trimmed by 6 bases and the J gene end by 3 bases; junction bases not matched to a gene: 8. This CDR3 has 16 amino acids. The CDR3 region has the DNA TGTGCCAGCAGGTCTGGGACAGGGGGCTCGGACACTGAAGCTTTCTTT. Translated: CASRSGTGGSDTEAFF.

This clonotype appeared a few times. The chain links TRBV27 to TRBJ1-5, with TRBD1 matching 7 bases. J gave up 7 bases and V 5 bases, and 11 bases lay outside the gene matches. The CDR3 totals 15 residues. CDR1 is MNHEY and CDR2 is SMNVEV in the germline V gene (reference sequence). The CDR3 nucleotides are TGTGCCAGCAGTATTACAGGGGAGCCGAGGCAGCCCCAGCATTTT. Its translation is CASSITGEPRQPQHF.

V is TRBV5-1 and J is TRBJ1-6, with 7 positions matching TRBD1. The germline CDR1 and CDR2 sequences are SGHRS and YFSETQ. Germline trimming cut 4 bases from V and 10 bases from J; bases unmatched to any gene: 11. There are 15 residues in the CDR3. The CDR3 nucleotides read TGCGCCAGCAGCCCCCGGGACAGTCTTTACTCACCCCTCCACTTT. Translated: CASSPRDSLYSPLHF.

This clonotype was counted between two and nine times. The genes are TRBV7-6 and TRBJ2-7; TRBD1 matches at 9 bases. V lost 7 bases to trimming and J lost 5 bases; unmatched junction nucleotides: 9. The CDR3 consists of 14 residues. Per germline, CDR1 SGHVS and CDR2 FNYEAQ. The DNA of the CDR3 is TGTGCCAGCACCCCTGGACAGGGGTCCCACGAGCAGTACTTC. The encoded protein is CASTPGQGSHEQYF.

This clonotype has more than one count but fewer than ten. The chain recombines TRBV7-2 with TRBJ2-6; D might be TRBD2 (5 bases). The CDR3 runs 16 residues. The ends were cut back, 5 bases at V and 0 bases at J, with 11 bases in the middle. From germline, CDR1 is SGHTA and CDR2 FQGNSA. The CDR3 region has the DNA TGTGCCAGCAGCCCGTTACTAGGCTCTGGGGCCAACGTCCTGACTTTC. Protein sequence: CASSPLLGSGANVLTF.

The genes are TRBV29-1 and TRBJ2-1, with 9 bases aligning to TRBD2. Germline V gene sequence: CDR1 SQVTM, CDR2 ANQGSEA. CDR3 length: 15 residues. V shed 2 bases and J 8 bases; nucleotides not matched to a gene: 10. CDR3 sequence: CSVEYGASGDYEQFF. The CDR3 DNA reads TGCAGCGTTGAATATGGTGCTAGCGGGGACTATGAGCAGTTCTTC.

At least ten counts were recorded for this clonotype. V is TRBV7-9 and J is TRBJ1-5; TRBD1 is a possible D gene (5 bases). The length of the CDR3 is 15 residues. The germline V and J ends were trimmed by 5 bases and 4 bases, with 15 bases remaining between them. CDR1 is SEHNR and CDR2 is FQNEAQ in the germline V gene (reference sequence). The CDR3 loop reads CASSQGVGGNQPQHF. CDR3 DNA: TGTGCCAGCAGCCAAGGGGTGGGGGGAAATCAGCCCCAGCATTTT.

This clonotype was counted at least ten times. The genes are TRBV7-8 and TRBJ2-1; 8 bases match TRBD1. Germline V gene data show CDR1 as SGHVS and CDR2 as FQNEAQ. V was pared by 1 base and J by 2 bases, with 7 bases of the junction left unmatched. This CDR3 is built from 17 residues. In nucleotides, the CDR3 is TGTGCCAGCAGCTTAGAGGCACGGACAGGGCCCTACAATGAGCAGTTCTTC. Translated, it gives CASSLEARTGPYNEQFF. Combining the CDR3 with reference TRBV7-8 and TRBJ2-1 gives the whole variable domain GAGVSQSPRYKVAKRGQDVALRCDPISGHVSLFWYQQALGQGPEFLTYFQNEAQLDKSGLPSDRFFAERPEGSVSTLKIQRTQQEDSAVYLCASSLEARTGPYNEQFFGPGTRLTVL.

The chain employs TRBV27 and TRBJ1-1; D is undetermined. Germline V gene sequence: CDR1 MNHEY, CDR2 SMNVEV (reference sequence). V was cut by 3 bases and J by 3 bases, with 11 bases left in between. The length of the CDR3 is 14 residues. The CDR3 DNA is TGTGCCAGCAGTTTGTTCGGGAGGTACACTGAAGCTTTCTTT. Amino acid sequence: CASSLFGRYTEAFF.

The gene calls are TRBV6-6 and TRBJ2-5, with a possible D match to TRBD1 (6 bases). The CDR3 loop spans 14 amino acids. Germline CDR1 MNHNY, CDR2 SVGAGI (reference sequence). Trimming left V 2 bases short and J 5 bases short, with 12 bases between. The CDR3 DNA reads TGTGCCAGCAGTTACCCAGAGAGGGGGGAGACCCAGTACTTC. It yields the protein CASSYPERGETQYF.

The chain is built from TRBV11-3 and TRBJ2-2; D may be TRBD1 (5 bases). CDR1 SGHNT and CDR2 YENEEA come from the germline V gene. V lost 5 bases and J 6 bases, leaving 16 bases between the germline ends. The CDR3 has 15 amino acids. DNA of the CDR3: TGTGCCAGCAGCCCTGACAGTGGTGCAGCCGGGGAGCTGTTTTTT. The encoded protein is CASSPDSGAAGELFF.